Detailed here is one TCR beta chain. What it recognizes is unknown. The data were obtained in a study of post-analysis software for immune sequencing data. The wider study: Relapsing-remitting, secondary progressive and progressive-relapsing multiple sclerosis were all included among the disease courses. Study results and caveats: The five TRBV segments detected at higher frequency in patients than in controls included TRBV5-6, TRBV5-1 and TRBV20-1.

In germline, CDR1 is MNHNY, CDR2 SVGAGI (reference sequence). Trimming stripped 6 bases from V and 5 bases from J, with 16 bases between. This CDR3 has 14 amino acids. Prepared libraries of TCR beta cDNA carried unique molecular identifiers. In TCRdb, the PCR reads were re-called with MiXCR into one record per CDR3 protein. The sample lists some 190,000 distinct CDR3 sequences, roughly 30% seen once, with 3% to 3.5% in the top ten. J is TRBJ1-1 and V is TRBV6-6, with no clear D. Sequenced: blood. The clonotype originates from a girl aged 2-17 years with multiple sclerosis. The CDR3 DNA sequence: TGTGCCAGCAGCCCCGTAAGGCTGAGGACTGAAGCTTTCTTT. Translating it yields CASSPVRLRTEAFF.